What follows are 11 T cell receptor beta chains derived from one specimen sequenced in a study of T cells after yellow fever vaccination (dated by TCRdb to about 2019). The treatment or condition label, as the study defines it: live attenuated yellow fever vaccine strain. The library was made by 5' RACE. TCRdb names Illumina HiSeq 2500 as the instrument used. TCRdb reanalyzed the raw reads on its own, using fastp at Q25 for trimming and MiXCR for clone calling, and kept in-frame beta chains. Each record represents a unique CDR3 protein, reported with the most common genes and DNA among its rows. The table for this sample lists about 360,000 distinct CDR3 sequences; under 7.5% of them were counted only once. Over 14% of the sample goes to the ten largest clones. The sequencing used PBMCs, collected 5 days after the yellow fever booster vaccination. These receptors were collected from a man younger than 40 who received the YFV17D yellow fever vaccine.

This clonotype was picked up many times. The chain joins TRBV30 to TRBJ2-7; D is tentatively TRBD1 or TRBD2 (5 bases each). Deletions cut 3 bases from V and 2 bases from J, with 11 bases between. The CDR3 length is 13 residues. Germline-derived CDR1 and CDR2 are GTSNPN and SVGIG (reference sequence). The CDR3 loop is CAWSGTAAYEQYF. The DNA of the CDR3 is TGTGCCTGGAGCGGGACCGCCGCCTACGAGCAGTACTTC.

The DNA of the CDR3 is TGTGCCAGCAGGGAAACTAGCGGAGTTTACAATGAGCAGTTCTTC. Residues: CASRETSGVYNEQFF. The chain couples TRBV7-2 to TRBJ2-1; 8 bases fit TRBD2. Trimming removed 6 bases from V and 4 bases from J; junction bases left unmatched: 8. Germline loops: CDR1 SGHTA, CDR2 FQGNSA. CDR3 length: 15 residues.

There are a few counts of this clonotype. This chain connects TRBV6-1 to TRBJ2-6; D assignment may be TRBD1 or TRBD2 (6 bases each). The CDR3 extends over 15 amino acids. Trimming took 5 bases from V and 4 from J, leaving 12 bases between them. From germline, CDR1 is MNHNS and CDR2 SASEGT. The chain's CDR3 is CASSKRGDGANVLTF. CDR3 in DNA: TGTGCCAGCAGTAAGAGGGGGGACGGGGCCAACGTCCTGACTTTC.

This clonotype was found many times. The genes are TRBV20-1 and TRBJ2-7, with 12 positions matching TRBD2. There are 15 residues in the CDR3. V lost 5 bases and J lost 1; bases outside the gene matches: 6. CDR1 DFQATT and CDR2 SNEGSKA come from the germline V gene (reference sequence). The CDR3 sequence: CSASQLAGGSYEQYF. The CDR3 DNA reads TGCAGTGCTTCCCAACTAGCGGGAGGATCCTACGAGCAGTACTTC.

V is TRBV7-2 and J is TRBJ2-3, with D uncertain. CDR1 SGHTA and CDR2 FQGNSA come from the germline V gene. The V gene lost 3 bases and the J gene lost 6 bases, with 10 bases spanning the gap. The CDR3 is 13 amino acids. Here the CDR3 reads CASSLSRLDTQYF. The CDR3 nucleotides read TGTGCCAGCAGCTTGAGTCGGCTTGATACGCAGTATTTT. Filled out from reference TRBV7-2 and TRBJ2-3, the complete variable domain reads GAGVSQSPSNKVTEKGKDVELRCDPISGHTALYWYRQSLGQGLEFLIYFQGNSAPDKSGLPSDRFSAERTGGSVSTLTIQRTQQEDSAVYLCASSLSRLDTQYFGPGTRLTVL.

This clonotype was counted between two and nine times. This chain connects TRBV11-1 to TRBJ2-3; TRBD2 might be the D (6 bases). V lost 4 bases to trimming and J lost 5 bases, with 13 bases between them. Germline CDR1 is SGHAT and CDR2 is FQDESV (reference sequence). This CDR3 has 14 residues. CDR3 region: CASSSLGRGDTQYF. The CDR3 nucleotides read TGTGCCAGCAGCTCTCTTGGGCGGGGAGATACGCAGTATTTT.

The CDR3 spells CASSLAFTGVRNEQFF. The CDR3 region has the DNA TGTGCCAGCAGCTTAGCGTTTACAGGGGTACGAAATGAGCAGTTCTTC. The chain employs TRBV7-9 and TRBJ2-1; the match to TRBD1 covers 7 bases. V lost 0 bases and J lost 7; bases outside the gene matches: 9. The CDR3 spans 16 residues. Germline V gene data show CDR1 as SEHNR and CDR2 as FQNEAQ (reference sequence). The full variable domain, with the rest looked up from reference TRBV7-9 and TRBJ2-1, is DTGVSQNPRHKITKRGQNVTFRCDPISEHNRLYWYRQTLGQGPEFLTYFQNEAQLEKSRLLSDRFSAERPKGSFSTLEIQRTEQGDSAMYLCASSLAFTGVRNEQFFGPGTRLTVL.

This clonotype has ten or more counts. The chain links TRBV29-1 to TRBJ1-1; 7 bases agree with TRBD1. The V segment lost 3 bases and the J segment 4 bases; nucleotides outside the gene matches: 5. CDR1 is SQVTM and CDR2 is ANQGSEA in the germline V gene. There are 13 residues in the CDR3. The CDR3 DNA reads TGCAGCGTTGAGACAGGGCCGGTCACTGAAGCTTTCTTT. This codes for CSVETGPVTEAFF.

This clonotype was detected many times. The chain is built from TRBV12-3 or TRBV12-4 and TRBJ1-4; possible D gene TRBD1, 5 bases. V gave up 5 bases and J gave up 10 bases, with 14 bases separating them. The CDR3 runs 13 residues. The CDR3 region is CASSEIQGGKLFF. In DNA form, the CDR3 reads TGTGCCAGCAGTGAGATTCAGGGCGGAAAACTGTTTTTT.

This clonotype was seen a few times. The gene calls are TRBV7-9 and TRBJ1-5, with D perhaps matching TRBD1 (5 bases). The CDR3 extends over 15 amino acids. V lost 5 bases to trimming and J lost 9 bases, with 20 bases between them. Looked up from germline, CDR1 is SEHNR and CDR2 is FQNEAQ (reference sequence). The CDR3 spells CASSGTGALAMPQHF. DNA for the CDR3: TGTGCCAGCAGCGGGACCGGGGCCTTAGCTATGCCCCAGCATTTT.

This clonotype was observed at least ten times. The genes are TRBV5-1 and TRBJ2-3; TRBD2 agrees at 10 bases. The CDR3 extends over 15 amino acids. Looked up from germline, CDR1 is SGHRS and CDR2 is YFSETQ. V dropped 1 base and J dropped 4; count of bases not matched to a gene: 3. CDR3 sequence reads: CASSLPSGSADTQYF. The CDR3 coding sequence is TGCGCCAGCAGCTTGCCTAGCGGGAGCGCAGATACGCAGTATTTT.